The 14 T cell receptor beta chains below were found in one sample sequenced in a study of OX40 agonist ivuxolimab in advanced cancers. TCRdb's table, derived via immunoSEQ multiplex PCR, lists solely in-frame clones and lacks some. The repertoire holds tens of thousands of clones, roughly 79% seen once, with 32% in the top ten. The source material was CD4+ or CD8+ T cells sorted from blood, sampled in a trial of the OX40 agonist ivuxolimab. The receptor source for this set is an adult with an advanced solid tumor such as melanoma, head and neck, liver or kidney cancer.

This sequence joins TRBV30 and TRBJ2-7; TRBD1 aligns across 9 bases. The CDR3 spans 14 residues. J was trimmed by 5 bases and V by 3 bases; bases with no gene match: 8. CDR1 and CDR2 from the germline V gene are GTSNPN and SVGIG (reference sequence). The CDR3 sequence is CAWSMGQGIDEQYF. The DNA for the CDR3 is TGTGCCTGGAGCATGGGACAGGGCATCGACGAGCAGTACTTC.

The chain employs TRBV6-1 and TRBJ1-1; D gene uncertain. The CDR3 extends over 16 amino acids. V dropped 1 base and J dropped 0 bases, with 12 bases sitting between them. Germline V lookup: CDR1 MNHNS, CDR2 SASEGT. CDR3 region: CASSEGRYLMNTEAFF. In nucleotides, the CDR3 is TGTGCCAGCAGTGAAGGCCGTTACCTTATGAACACTGAAGCTTTCTTT.

This rearrangement joins TRBV9 to TRBJ1-1; 7 bases match TRBD1. This CDR3 is 16 amino acids long. The junction had 12 bases not matched to a gene; V was cut back by 4 bases and J by 3 bases. Looked up from germline, CDR1 is SGDLS and CDR2 is YYNGEE. For the CDR3, the DNA is TGTGCCAGCAGCTCAAACCCCGACAGGGATGACACTGAAGCTTTCTTT. As protein: CASSSNPDRDDTEAFF.

CDR3 residues: CAISEANEQFF. The CDR3, as DNA: TGTGCCATCAGTGAAGCTAATGAGCAGTTCTTC. The V gene is TRBV10-3, the J gene TRBJ2-1; the D is unclear. Trimming removed 3 bases from V and 7 bases from J, with 4 bases in between. From germline, CDR1 is ENHRY and CDR2 SYGVKD. The CDR3 is 11 residues long.

The V and J genes are TRBV29-1 and TRBJ2-5, with 13 bases matching TRBD2. The ends lost 2 bases at V and 2 bases at J; junction bases unmatched: 11. Germline V lookup: CDR1 SQVTM, CDR2 ANQGSEA. This CDR3 contains 18 residues. The CDR3, as DNA: TGCAGCGTTGAATTGGGACTAGCGGGGTCAACCACGCAAGAGACCCAGTACTTC. It encodes CSVELGLAGSTTQETQYF.

J is TRBJ1-1 and V is TRBV30, with D possibly being TRBD1 (5 bases). The length of the CDR3 is 12 residues. Trimming took off 0 bases at V and 3 bases at J, with 5 bases between the two ends. Per the germline V gene, CDR1 is GTSNPN and CDR2 is SVGIG (reference sequence). This chain's CDR3 is CAWSVGDTEAFF. The CDR3 region has the DNA TGTGCCTGGAGTGTAGGGGACACTGAAGCTTTCTTT.

The rearrangement uses TRBV29-1 and TRBJ2-7; 9 positions match TRBD1. This CDR3 is built from 13 residues. In germline, CDR1 is SQVTM, CDR2 ANQGSEA. V shed 6 bases and J 0 bases; nucleotides not matched to a gene: 3. The CDR3 here is CSVGQGYSYEQYF. The CDR3 DNA is TGCAGCGTGGGACAGGGCTACTCCTACGAGCAGTACTTC.

V usage is TRBV9 and J usage is TRBJ2-7, with TRBD2 matching over 13 bases. Trimming cost V 5 bases and J 3 bases; bases outside gene matches: 2. Germline lookup yields CDR1 SGDLS and CDR2 YYNGEE. The CDR3 length is 14 residues. The CDR3 sequence: CASSGTSGDYEQYF. The CDR3 nucleotides read TGTGCCAGCAGTGGGACTAGCGGGGACTACGAGCAGTACTTC. Filled out from reference TRBV9 and TRBJ2-7, the complete variable domain reads DSGVTQTPKHLITATGQRVTLRCSPRSGDLSVYWYQQSLDQGLQFLIQYYNGEERAKGNILERFSAQQFPDLHSELNLSSLELGDSALYFCASSGTSGDYEQYFGPGTRLTVT.

As concerns this clone: A read error is likely, as this CDR3 ends without the conserved phenylalanine or tryptophan. The chain has TRBV5-4 and TRBJ2-7, with D possibly matching TRBD1 (6 bases). Germline assignment: CDR1 SGHNT and CDR2 YYREEE (reference sequence). The CDR3 is 15 amino acids. Deletions cut 0 bases from V and 4 bases from J, with 14 bases between. The CDR3 reads CASSLDWTETYEQYL. As DNA, the CDR3 is TGTGCCAGCAGCTTGGACTGGACAGAGACTTACGAGCAGTACCTC.

The V call is TRBV2, the J call TRBJ2-5, with D possibly matching TRBD1 (6 bases). The V end was cut by 6 bases, the J end by 1 base, with 15 bases between. The germline CDR1 and CDR2 sequences are SNHLY and FYNNEI. The CDR3 runs 15 residues. The CDR3 reads CASRETQGVQETQYF. CDR3 bases: TGTGCCAGCAGGGAAACACAGGGAGTCCAAGAGACCCAGTACTTC.

V is TRBV4-1 and J is TRBJ2-7; D is perhaps TRBD1 (5 bases). CDR1 and CDR2 from the germline V gene are MGHRA and YSYEKL. The CDR3 is 15 residues long. V was pared by 1 base and J by 2 bases, with 12 bases between. The CDR3 spells CASSQVATATYEQYF. For the CDR3, the DNA is TGCGCCAGCAGCCAAGTTGCGACAGCAACCTACGAGCAGTACTTC.

The V gene is TRBV14, the J gene TRBJ2-7; D possibly uses TRBD1 or TRBD2 (5 bases each). The CDR3 sequence is 14 residues long. V dropped 2 bases and J dropped 2 bases, with 10 bases sitting between them. Germline CDR1 is SGHDN and CDR2 is FVKESK. The CDR3 DNA is TGTGCCAGCAGCCAACGAGGGGCGGCCTACGAGCAGTACTTC. Translated, it gives CASSQRGAAYEQYF.

The V call is TRBV4-1, the J call TRBJ2-3; D is perhaps TRBD2 (5 bases). The CDR3 runs 16 residues. The ends were cut back, 1 base at V and 1 base at J, with 12 bases in the middle. The germline V gene has CDR1 MGHRA and CDR2 YSYEKL. CDR3 sequence: CASSQVGRLRTDTQYF. The CDR3 DNA reads TGCGCCAGCAGCCAAGTCGGCCGACTACGCACAGATACGCAGTATTTT.

The chain carries TRBV5-4 and TRBJ2-2, with D uncertain. The CDR3 runs to 12 residues. V dropped 5 bases and J dropped 3 bases, with 5 bases sitting between them. Per the germline V gene, CDR1 is SGHNT and CDR2 is YYREEE (reference sequence). CDR3 DNA: TGTGCCAGCAGAGGTTACACCGGGGAGCTGTTTTTT. The encoded protein is CASRGYTGELFF.